The 5 T cell receptor beta chains below were found in one sample sequenced in a study of blood T cell repertoires in COVID-19. Sequencing used immunoSEQ multiplex PCR; TCRdb keeps in-frame clones, though not all of them. The data show 100,000 to 150,000 clones, about four fifths seen once. Sequencing input: peripheral blood. Receptors originate from a man aged 55 to 69 with acute or convalescent COVID-19.

This chain uses TRBV5-6 with TRBJ1-4; D is undetermined. The CDR3 totals 15 residues. Germline loops: CDR1 SGHDT, CDR2 YYEEEE. V lost 3 bases and J lost 6, with 15 bases in between. The CDR3 DNA follows: TGTGCCAGCAGCTCGCCGGGAGAAGGTGATGAAAAACTGTTTTTT. Translation: CASSSPGEGDEKLFF.

The V gene is TRBV11-2, the J gene TRBJ2-2, with D unresolved. The CDR3 length is 14 residues. In germline, CDR1 is SGHAT, CDR2 FQNNGV. V was clipped by 7 bases and J by 6 bases, with 15 bases between them. CDR3 sequence reads: CASNHYPGPGELFF. CDR3 DNA sequence: TGTGCCAGCAACCACTACCCGGGTCCCGGGGAGCTGTTTTTT.

The genes are TRBV5-5 and TRBJ1-6; the D gene is possibly TRBD1 (5 bases). The CDR3 contains 16 residues. Germline V CDR1 and CDR2: SGHKS, YYEKEE (reference sequence). Trimming shortened V by 2 bases and J by 6 bases, and 15 bases separated the two germline ends. CDR3 loop: CASSFLGTGFNSPLHF. The CDR3 DNA follows: TGTGCCAGCAGCTTCTTGGGCACAGGTTTTAATTCACCCCTCCACTTT.

The chain recombines TRBV12-2 with TRBJ2-7; the D call of TRBD2 is as the table states it, not checked on the DNA. TRBV12-2 corresponds to a pseudogene. This CDR3 region has 12 residues. The CDR3, as DNA: TGTGCACCCGGCCGGCAGGCGGGCGAGCAGTACTTC. Translation gives CAPGRQAGEQYF.

The chain combines TRBV28 with TRBJ2-7; 9 bases line up with TRBD1. V was pared by 5 bases and J by 3 bases, with 5 bases of the junction left unmatched. The CDR3 has 14 residues. Germline loops: CDR1 MDHEN, CDR2 SYDVKM. CDR3 region: CASSLWGQGYEQYF. CDR3 nucleotide sequence: TGTGCCAGCAGTCTTTGGGGACAGGGCTACGAGCAGTACTTC.